This T cell receptor (beta chain) derives from a study of T cells in tuberculosis. Study-wide results and caveats: Smaller alpha distances in active tuberculosis partly reflected shorter CDR3-alpha lengths. GMM-specific TCRs were nearer to active tuberculosis alpha repertoires, suggesting expansion.

Only one count was recorded for this clone. Antigen: not known. Clones were sequenced by immunoSEQ multiplex PCR, and TCRdb holds only the in-frame ones, with some missing. The sample gives about 33,000 clones, around 90% of which show up once; 7% to 9% is in the top ten. Trimming removed 0 bases at V and 0 bases at J, with 7 bases between. The CDR3 runs 15 residues. Germline V gene sequence: CDR1 SGHDT, CDR2 YYEEEE. Adolescents were screened for latent TB by skin test and IGRA. This chain links TRBV5-6 with TRBJ1-3; D gene unclear. The clonotype was recovered from a donor under 30 with latent tuberculosis or without tuberculosis infection. Some clones in this sample may be carry-over from other donors' samples. What was sequenced was PBMCs. The CDR3, as DNA: TGTGCCAGCAGCTTGGTGACAAACTCTGGAAACACCATATATTTT. Protein: CASSLVTNSGNTIYF. The full variable domain, with the rest looked up from reference TRBV5-6 and TRBJ1-3, is DAGVTQSPTHLIKTRGQQVTLRCSPKSGHDTVSWYQQALGQGPQFIFQYYEEEERQRGNFPDRFSGHQFPNYSSELNVNALLLGDSALYLCASSLVTNSGNTIYFGEGSWLTVV.